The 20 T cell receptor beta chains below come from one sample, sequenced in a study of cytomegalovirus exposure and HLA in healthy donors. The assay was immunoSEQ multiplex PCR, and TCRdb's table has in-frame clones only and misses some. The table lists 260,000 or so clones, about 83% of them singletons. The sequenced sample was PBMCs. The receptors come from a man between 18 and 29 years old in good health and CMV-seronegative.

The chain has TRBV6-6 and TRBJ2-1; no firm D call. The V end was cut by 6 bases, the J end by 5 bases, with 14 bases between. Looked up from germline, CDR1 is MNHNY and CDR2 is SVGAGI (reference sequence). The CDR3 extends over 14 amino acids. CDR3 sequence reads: CASSTPGFHNEQFF. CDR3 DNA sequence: TGTGCCAGCAGCACCCCCGGGTTCCACAATGAGCAGTTCTTC.

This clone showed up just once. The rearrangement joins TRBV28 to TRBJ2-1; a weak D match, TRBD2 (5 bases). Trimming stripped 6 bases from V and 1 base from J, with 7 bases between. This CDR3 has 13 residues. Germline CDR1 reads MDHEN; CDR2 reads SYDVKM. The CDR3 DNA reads TGTGCCAGCAGGTCGGGATCCTACAATGAGCAGTTCTTC. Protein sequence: CASRSGSYNEQFF. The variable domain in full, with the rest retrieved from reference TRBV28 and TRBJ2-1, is DVKVTQSSRYLVKRTGEKVFLECVQDMDHENMFWYRQDPGLGLRLIYFSYDVKMKEKGDIPEGYSVSREKKERFSLILESASTNQTSMYLCASRSGSYNEQFFGPGTRLTVL.

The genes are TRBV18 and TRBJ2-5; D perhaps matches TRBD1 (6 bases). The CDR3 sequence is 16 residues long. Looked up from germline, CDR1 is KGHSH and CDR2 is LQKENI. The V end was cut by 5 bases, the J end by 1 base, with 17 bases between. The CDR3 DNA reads TGTGCCAGCTCAGCGCAGGGGACGTTTCTCCAAGAGACCCAGTACTTC. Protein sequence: CASSAQGTFLQETQYF.

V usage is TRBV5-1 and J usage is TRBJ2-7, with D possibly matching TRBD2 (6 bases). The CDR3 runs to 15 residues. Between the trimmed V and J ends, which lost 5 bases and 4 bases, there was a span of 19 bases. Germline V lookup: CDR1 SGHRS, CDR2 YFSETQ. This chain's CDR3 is CASRQPGRRDYEQYF. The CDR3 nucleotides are TGCGCCAGCAGGCAGCCGGGACGGAGGGATTACGAGCAGTACTTC.

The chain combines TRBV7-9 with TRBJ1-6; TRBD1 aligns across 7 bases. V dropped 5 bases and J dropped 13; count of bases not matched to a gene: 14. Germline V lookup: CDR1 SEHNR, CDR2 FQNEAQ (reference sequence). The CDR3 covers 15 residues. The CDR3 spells CASSRSEILTGPLHF. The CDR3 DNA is TGTGCCAGCAGCCGGAGCGAGATATTGACAGGGCCCCTCCACTTT. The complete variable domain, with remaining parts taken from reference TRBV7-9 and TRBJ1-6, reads DTGVSQNPRHKITKRGQNVTFRCDPISEHNRLYWYRQTLGQGPEFLTYFQNEAQLEKSRLLSDRFSAERPKGSFSTLEIQRTEQGDSAMYLCASSRSEILTGPLHFGNGTRLTVT.

The CDR3 coding sequence is TGTGCCAGCTCACCCGCCCCCGAGCCCATCACAGATACGCAGTATTTT. Amino acids: CASSPAPEPITDTQYF. The rearrangement uses TRBV18 and TRBJ2-3; D remains unclear. The CDR3 extends over 16 amino acids. CDR1 KGHSH and CDR2 LQKENI come from the germline V gene. Trimming took 3 bases from V and 2 from J, leaving 15 bases between them.

The CDR3 DNA reads as TGCGCCAGCAGGGTAGGGACAGGGACTTCACCCCTCCACTTT. Its protein product is CASRVGTGTSPLHF. This chain connects TRBV10-2 to TRBJ1-6, with TRBD1 identical over 9 bases. This CDR3 comprises 14 residues. CDR1 and CDR2 (germline): WSHSY, SAAADI. V gave up 6 bases and J gave up 9 bases; unmatched junction bases: 6.

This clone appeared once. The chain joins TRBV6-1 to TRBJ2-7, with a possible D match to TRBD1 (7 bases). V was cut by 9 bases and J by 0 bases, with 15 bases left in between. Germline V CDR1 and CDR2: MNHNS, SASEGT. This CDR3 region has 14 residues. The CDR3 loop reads CASDSRDSSYEQYF. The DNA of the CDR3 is TGTGCCAGTGATTCGCGGGACAGCTCCTACGAGCAGTACTTC.

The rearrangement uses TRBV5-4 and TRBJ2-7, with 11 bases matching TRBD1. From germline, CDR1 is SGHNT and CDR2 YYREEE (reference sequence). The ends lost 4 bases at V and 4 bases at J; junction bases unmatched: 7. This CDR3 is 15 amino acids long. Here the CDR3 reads CASSRPGQGEYEQYF. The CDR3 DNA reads TGTGCCAGCAGCCGGCCGGGACAGGGGGAATACGAGCAGTACTTC. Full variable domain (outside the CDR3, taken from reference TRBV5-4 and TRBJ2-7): ETGVTQSPTHLIKTRGQQVTLRCSSQSGHNTVSWYQQALGQGPQFIFQYYREEENGRGNFPPRFSGLQFPNYSSELNVNALELDDSALYLCASSRPGQGEYEQYFGPGTRLTVT.

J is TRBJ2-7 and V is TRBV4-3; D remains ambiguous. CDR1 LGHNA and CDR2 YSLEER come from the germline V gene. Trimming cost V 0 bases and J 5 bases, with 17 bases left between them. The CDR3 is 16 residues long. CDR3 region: CASSQEGVLGTHEQYF. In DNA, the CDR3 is TGCGCCAGCAGCCAAGAGGGCGTCCTGGGTACCCACGAGCAGTACTTC.

The CDR3 nucleotides are TGTGCCAGCAGTTTAGGCAGGGGTCCCTACGAGCAGTACTTC. This encodes CASSLGRGPYEQYF. The chain links TRBV28 to TRBJ2-7, with D tentatively TRBD1 (6 bases). The V gene's germline CDR1 is MDHEN and CDR2 SYDVKM. The V and J ends lost 2 bases and 2 bases respectively, with 10 bases between them. This CDR3 contains 14 residues.

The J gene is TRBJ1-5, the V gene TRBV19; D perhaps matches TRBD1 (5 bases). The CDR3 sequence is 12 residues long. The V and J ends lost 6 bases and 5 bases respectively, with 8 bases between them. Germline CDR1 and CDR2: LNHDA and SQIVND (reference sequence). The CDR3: CASSKQDQPQHF. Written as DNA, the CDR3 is TGTGCCAGTAGCAAACAGGATCAGCCCCAGCATTTT.

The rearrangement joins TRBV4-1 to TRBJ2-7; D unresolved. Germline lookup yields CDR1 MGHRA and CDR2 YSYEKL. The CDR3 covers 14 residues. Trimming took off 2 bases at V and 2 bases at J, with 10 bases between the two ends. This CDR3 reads CASSQLARAYEQYF. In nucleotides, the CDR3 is TGCGCCAGCAGCCAATTAGCCAGAGCCTACGAGCAGTACTTC.

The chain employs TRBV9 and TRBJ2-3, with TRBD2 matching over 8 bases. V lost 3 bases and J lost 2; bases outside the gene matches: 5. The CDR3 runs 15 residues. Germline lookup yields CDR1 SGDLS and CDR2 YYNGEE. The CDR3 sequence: CASSAAGGSTDTQYF. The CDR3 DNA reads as TGTGCCAGCAGCGCGGCGGGAGGTTCCACAGATACGCAGTATTTT.

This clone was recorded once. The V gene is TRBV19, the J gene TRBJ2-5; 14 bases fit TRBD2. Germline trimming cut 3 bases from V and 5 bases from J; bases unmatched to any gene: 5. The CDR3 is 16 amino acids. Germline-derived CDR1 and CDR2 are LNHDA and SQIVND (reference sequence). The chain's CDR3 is CASSMGLAGVGETQYF. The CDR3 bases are TGTGCCAGTAGTATGGGACTAGCGGGAGTAGGGGAGACCCAGTACTTC. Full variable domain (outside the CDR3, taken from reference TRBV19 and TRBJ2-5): DGGITQSPKYLFRKEGQNVTLSCEQNLNHDAMYWYRQDPGQGLRLIYYSQIVNDFQKGDIAEGYSVSREKKESFPLTVTSAQKNPTAFYLCASSMGLAGVGETQYFGPGTRLLVL.

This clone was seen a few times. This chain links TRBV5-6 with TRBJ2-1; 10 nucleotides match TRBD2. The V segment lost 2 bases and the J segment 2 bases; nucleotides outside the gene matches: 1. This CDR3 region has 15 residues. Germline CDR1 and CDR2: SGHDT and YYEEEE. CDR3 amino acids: CASSFGLAAYNEQFF. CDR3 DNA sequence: TGTGCCAGCAGCTTCGGACTAGCGGCCTACAATGAGCAGTTCTTC. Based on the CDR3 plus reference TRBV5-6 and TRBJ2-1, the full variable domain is DAGVTQSPTHLIKTRGQQVTLRCSPKSGHDTVSWYQQALGQGPQFIFQYYEEEERQRGNFPDRFSGHQFPNYSSELNVNALLLGDSALYLCASSFGLAAYNEQFFGPGTRLTVL.

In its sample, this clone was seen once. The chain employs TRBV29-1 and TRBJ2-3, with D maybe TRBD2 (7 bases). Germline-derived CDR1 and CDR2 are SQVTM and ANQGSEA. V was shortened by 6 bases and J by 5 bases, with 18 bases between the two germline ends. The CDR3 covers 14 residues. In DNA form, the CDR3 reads TGCAGCGTCGAGGGGGGGAGTGGGGTAGATACGCAGTATTTT. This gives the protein CSVEGGSGVDTQYF.

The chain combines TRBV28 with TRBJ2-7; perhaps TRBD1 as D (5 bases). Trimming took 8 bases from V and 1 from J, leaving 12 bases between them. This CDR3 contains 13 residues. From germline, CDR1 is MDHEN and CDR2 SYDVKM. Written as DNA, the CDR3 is TGTGCCAGCGCACCCAGACAGTCCTACGAGCAGTACTTC. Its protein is CASAPRQSYEQYF.

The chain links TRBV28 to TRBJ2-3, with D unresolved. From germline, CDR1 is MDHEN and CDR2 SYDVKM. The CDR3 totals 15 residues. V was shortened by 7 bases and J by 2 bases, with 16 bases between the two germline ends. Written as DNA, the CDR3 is TGTGCCAGCACCTTATCTGGCGGTAACACAGATACGCAGTATTTT. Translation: CASTLSGGNTDTQYF. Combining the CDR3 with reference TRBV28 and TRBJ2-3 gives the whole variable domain DVKVTQSSRYLVKRTGEKVFLECVQDMDHENMFWYRQDPGLGLRLIYFSYDVKMKEKGDIPEGYSVSREKKERFSLILESASTNQTSMYLCASTLSGGNTDTQYFGPGTRLTVL.

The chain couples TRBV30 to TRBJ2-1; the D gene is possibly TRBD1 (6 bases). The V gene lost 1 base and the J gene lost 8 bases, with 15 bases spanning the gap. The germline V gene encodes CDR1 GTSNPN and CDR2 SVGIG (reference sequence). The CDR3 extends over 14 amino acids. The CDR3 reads CAWSDRVKFDEQFF. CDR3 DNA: TGTGCCTGGAGTGACAGGGTTAAGTTCGATGAGCAGTTCTTC.